One and the same sample provided the 6 T cell receptor beta chains below, sequenced in a study of beta chain features in type 1 diabetes. Study observations and caveats: Shortening that was moderate but significant affected the TCRB CDR3s of Type 1 diabetes patients in all four CD4+ subsets.

The study reverse transcribed the entire isolated RNA, so it sequenced expressed TCRB transcripts. Measured with immunoSEQ multiplex PCR; TCRdb has only the in-frame clones, and not every one. Of tens of thousands of clones in the sample, roughly 41% were seen once. Their antigen targets remain unknown. The specimen was Tregs from blood. The receptor source for this set is a man younger than 45 with type 1 diabetes.

This clone occurred once. This chain links TRBV4-1 with TRBJ2-5; D gene unclear. With the DNA end fitting TRBJ2-7 better, the J assignment may be wrong. Per the germline V gene, CDR1 is MGHRA and CDR2 is YSYEKL. The length of the CDR3 is 12 residues. The CDR3 region has the DNA TGCGCCAGCAGCCAAGCAGGTCGCGAGCAGTACTTC. Amino acid sequence: CASSQAGREQYF.

CDR3 loop: CASRIDIYEQYF. The DNA of the CDR3 is TGCGCCAGCAGGATCGACATCTACGAGCAGTACTTC. The V call is TRBV5-1, the J call TRBJ2-7, with D uncertain. The germline gives CDR1 SGHRS, CDR2 YFSETQ. The CDR3 contains 12 residues. Trimming shortened V by 5 bases and J by 3 bases, and 9 bases separated the two germline ends.

This clone was counted between two and nine times. This CDR3 is CAIRVGTSGSEEQYF. Here the CDR3 DNA reads TGTGCCATCAGGGTAGGGACTAGCGGGAGTGAGGAGCAGTACTTC. V and J are TRBV10-3 and TRBJ2-7; 14 positions agree with TRBD2. This CDR3 contains 15 residues. V was pared by 6 bases and J by 7 bases, with 8 bases of the junction left unmatched. CDR1 is ENHRY, CDR2 SYGVKD, per germline.

This clone was seen a few times. The V and J genes are TRBV2 and TRBJ1-4; 7 bases align to TRBD1. Germline V lookup: CDR1 SNHLY, CDR2 FYNNEI. This CDR3 is built from 15 residues. Trimming removed 6 bases from V and 2 bases from J; junction bases left unmatched: 6. CDR3 sequence (DNA): TGTGCCAGCAGGCGTACAGGGGCTACTAATGAAAAACTGTTTTTT. Its protein product is CASRRTGATNEKLFF.

This clone came up a few times. V gene TRBV5-1 combines with J gene TRBJ2-5, with 12 positions matching TRBD2. The CDR3 length is 14 residues. Per germline, CDR1 SGHRS and CDR2 YFSETQ. J lost 4 bases, V lost 4 bases, and 2 bases had no gene match. This chain's CDR3 is CASSQTSGRETQYF. In nucleotides, the CDR3 is TGCGCCAGCAGCCAGACTAGCGGGAGAGAGACCCAGTACTTC.

J is TRBJ1-3 and V is TRBV6-5, with D perhaps matching TRBD1 (5 bases). CDR3 length: 14 amino acids. In germline, CDR1 is MNHEY, CDR2 SVGAGI. V lost 8 bases to trimming and J lost 0 bases, with 11 bases between them. The CDR3 DNA is TGTGCCAGCGGTGGACAAATCTCTGGAAACACCATATATTTT. The encoded protein is CASGGQISGNTIYF.